A selection of T cell receptor beta chains follows, all from one sample in a study of T-cell reconstitution after alpha-beta-depleted transplantation in children. TCRdb independently ran MiXCR on the PCR reads; one entry per CDR3 protein. The sample holds nearly 550,000 distinct CDR3 sequences, around 19% seen once. The sample in question was PBMCs from the stem cell graft donor, obtained from the stem cell graft. Source of these receptors: a human donor who donated a stem cell graft to a child with acute lymphoblastic leukemia. CDR3s include the opening cysteine and the closing phenylalanine or tryptophan. The D gene is left open where the match is weak. Where a row states a size, it is once, few, many or the class of an expanded clone; other rows omit it.

-	TRBV10-3	TRBJ2-7	-	TGTGCCATCAGTGAGTCGCAGGGGATTTACGAGCAGTACTTC	CAISESQGIYEQYF
TRBD1	TRBV12-3/TRBV12-4	TRBJ1-2	few	TGTGCCAGCAGTTTAGCGGTTTATACAGGGGGCGGCTATGGCTACACCTTC	CASSLAVYTGGGYGYTF
-	TRBV29-1	TRBJ1-2	-	TGCAGCGTTGAAGACTTGCAAGTCTATGGCTACACCTTC	CSVEDLQVYGYTF
-	TRBV7-2	TRBJ2-7	-	TGTGCCAGCAGCCCCGGAGGGTGGTCACTCTACGAGCAGTACTTC	CASSPGGWSLYEQYF
-	TRBV3-1	TRBJ2-7	-	TGTGCCAGCTCCCTCCTCCTGGGTGCGGGCTACGAGCAGTACTTC	CASSLLLGAGYEQYF
TRBD2	TRBV7-9	TRBJ2-1	-	TGTGCCAGCAGCCGGACTAGCGGGAGGATCTGGGAGCAGTTCTTC	CASSRTSGRIWEQFF
-	TRBV7-9	TRBJ2-1	-	TGTGCCGCTTCTAGAGTGATAGGCAACAATGAGCAGTTCTTC	CAASRVIGNNEQFF
TRBD2	TRBV5-1	TRBJ2-7	few	TGCGCCAGCAGTCCTGGACTAGCGCGCTCCTACGAGCAGTACTTC	CASSPGLARSYEQYF
TRBD2	TRBV5-1	TRBJ2-7	few	TGCGCCAGCAGCCCAGGACTAGCGGGGGAAGAGCAGTACTTC	CASSPGLAGEEQYF
-	TRBV24-1	TRBJ1-1	-	TGTGCCACCAGTGATTTGGGGAAGGAAGCTTTCTTT	CATSDLGKEAFF
-	TRBV6-4	TRBJ2-7	-	TGTGCCAGCATTCCCGGGGGGCCGCTCGGGGACGAGCAGTACTTC	CASIPGGPLGDEQYF
TRBD2	TRBV12-3/TRBV12-4	TRBJ2-2	-	TGTGCCAGCAGTACCGGGACTAGCGGCGGGGAGCTGTTTTTT	CASSTGTSGGELFF
-	TRBV18	TRBJ2-1	-	TGTGCCAGCTCACCAGTGGGGGTTAATGAGCAGTTCTTC	CASSPVGVNEQFF
TRBD1	TRBV7-2	TRBJ2-3	few	TGTGCCAGCAGCTTAGAGGGGACAGGGAGTGATACGCAGTATTTT	CASSLEGTGSDTQYF
-	TRBV6-1	TRBJ2-5	few	TGTGCCAGCAGTGTTACATTGACAGTAAAAGAGACCCAGTACTTC	CASSVTLTVKETQYF
-	TRBV12-3/TRBV12-4	TRBJ1-5	few	TGTGCCAGCAGTTGGGGAGCAGGGGAGCCAGTACAGCCCCAGCATTTT	CASSWGAGEPVQPQHF
-	TRBV12-3/TRBV12-4	TRBJ1-2	few	TGTGCCAGCAGTTTAGCGCCCAGGGTAGATGGCTACACCTTC	CASSLAPRVDGYTF
-	TRBV5-1	TRBJ1-2	-	TGCGCCAGCAGCTTTGAGACCTCCTATGGCTACACCTTC	CASSFETSYGYTF
TRBD1	TRBV4-1	TRBJ1-2	few	TGCGCCAGCAGCCATCCCTACAGGGGGCCTCACTATGGCTACACCTTC	CASSHPYRGPHYGYTF
TRBD2	TRBV5-1	TRBJ2-1	few	TGCGCCAGCAGCTTGGCCCTTCGGGGCGGGAGACGTTACAATGAGCAGTTCTTC	CASSLALRGGRRYNEQFF
-	TRBV5-1	TRBJ1-2	-	TGCGCCAGCAGCTCGCCAGGGGCTATATACTATGGCTACACCTTC	CASSSPGAIYYGYTF
-	TRBV2	TRBJ2-7	-	TGTGCCAGCAGTGAATGGCGGGTTATGGAATTTACCTACGAGCAGTACTTC	CASSEWRVMEFTYEQYF
-	TRBV12-3/TRBV12-4	TRBJ2-1	few	TGTGCCAGCAGCCTCACTAGTGACGGTGAGCAGTTCTTC	CASSLTSDGEQFF
-	TRBV5-1	TRBJ2-3	-	TGCGCCAGCAGCCCTAGCGTGAGCACAGATACGCAGTATTTT	CASSPSVSTDTQYF
TRBD1	TRBV3-1	TRBJ1-1	-	TGTGCCAGCAGCCAAAGGGGGCGCCGGGGAACTGAAGCTTTCTTT	CASSQRGRRGTEAFF
-	TRBV20-1	TRBJ2-3	-	TGCAGTGGTCGAGGGGGGCCTCTTAGCACAGATACGCAGTATTTT	CSGRGGPLSTDTQYF
-	TRBV25-1	TRBJ1-5	-	TGTGCCAGCAGTGAAAACAGGGTGGGGGAGAATCAGCCCCAGCATTTT	CASSENRVGENQPQHF
TRBD1	TRBV18	TRBJ2-6	-	TGTGCCAGCTCACGACAGGGTCAAGGTGGGGCCAACGTCCTGACTTTC	CASSRQGQGGANVLTF
TRBD1	TRBV10-1	TRBJ2-7	-	TGCGCCAGCAGGGGACAGGGCGGGAACGAGCAGTACTTC	CASRGQGGNEQYF
-	TRBV27	TRBJ2-7	-	TGTGCCAGCAGTAAGACCAGCTCCTACGAGCAGTACTTC	CASSKTSSYEQYF
-	TRBV21-1	TRBJ2-7	few	TGTGCCAGCAGCCGGGACAGGAACTACGAGCAGTACTTC	CASSRDRNYEQYF
TRBD1	TRBV7-3	TRBJ2-2	-	TGTGCCAGCAGCCCTCAACCGGGACAGGCTATAAACACCGGGGAGCTGTTTTTT	CASSPQPGQAINTGELFF
-	TRBV5-1	TRBJ2-4	few	TGCGCCAGCAGCCCGCAACTAGCCAAAAACATTCAGTACTTC	CASSPQLAKNIQYF
-	TRBV27	TRBJ1-1	-	TGTGCCAGCACTCGTTTCGGGGGGAACACTGAAGCTTTCTTT	CASTRFGGNTEAFF
-	TRBV29-1	TRBJ2-6	-	TGCAGCGTTGAAGAATGGTCGGATTCTGGGGCCAACGTCCTGACTTTC	CSVEEWSDSGANVLTF
-	TRBV5-6	TRBJ1-1	few	TGTGCCAGCAGCTTGGACTGGAGGGGAAACACTGAAGCTTTCTTT	CASSLDWRGNTEAFF
-	TRBV13	TRBJ2-6	few	TGTGCCAGCAGTTCCCCACTAACCGGGTCCCTTAAAAGGGGGGCCAACGTCCTGACTTTC	CASSSPLTGSLKRGANVLTF
-	TRBV19	TRBJ1-2	few	TGTGCCAGTAGTCCCCGGAAGAACTATGGCTACACCTTC	CASSPRKNYGYTF
-	TRBV29-1	TRBJ1-2	few	TGCAGCGTTGAAATAAGGGAAGACTATGGCTACACCTTC	CSVEIREDYGYTF
-	TRBV5-6	TRBJ2-2	many	TGTGCCAGCGGCCGTTTGCAGGGCTTGGGCGGGGAGCTGTTTTTT	CASGRLQGLGGELFF
-	TRBV19	TRBJ2-3	-	TGTGCCAGTAGTATAGGAGCAGCCACAGATACGCAGTATTTT	CASSIGAATDTQYF
-	TRBV7-6	TRBJ2-7	-	TGTGCCAGCAGCGCTGGCGGGACTCCCGGGGCCCACGAGCAGTACTTC	CASSAGGTPGAHEQYF
-	TRBV12-3/TRBV12-4	TRBJ2-7	few	TGTGCCAGCAGTTTATATGCGGACCTCCCCTACGAGCAGTACTTC	CASSLYADLPYEQYF
TRBD1	TRBV3-1	TRBJ1-2	few	TGTGCCAGCAGCCATGGGACAGCCTTAGCCCGGGATCCTGGCTACACCTTC	CASSHGTALARDPGYTF